A selection of T cell receptor beta chains follows, all from one sample in a study of T cells in Graves' hyperthyroidism and ophthalmopathy. Using its own MiXCR run on the multiplex PCR reads, TCRdb lists one record per CDR3 protein. Of hundreds of thousands of distinct CDR3 sequences listed, around 15% are singletons. Sequenced material: blood. Receptors originate from a woman aged 40 to 49 with Graves' ophthalmopathy. CDR3s include the opening cysteine and the closing phenylalanine or tryptophan. D genes are given only for firm matches. Clone sizes are given selectively: once, few, many, or a class where the clone is expanded.

abundance,d_gene,j_gene,v_gene,CDR3aa,CDR3nt
few,TRBD1,TRBJ1-4,TRBV5-1,CASSQLPGQGEKLFF,TGCGCCAGCAGCCAACTACCGGGACAGGGGGAAAAACTGTTTTTT
many,-,TRBJ2-7,TRBV18,CASSPGTDRGWEQYF,TGTGCCAGCTCACCCGGGACCGACCGTGGCTGGGAGCAGTACTTC
few,-,TRBJ1-1,TRBV7-8,CASSDLRGTPEAFF,TGTGCCAGCAGCGATCTTAGGGGCACCCCTGAAGCTTTCTTT
-,-,TRBJ1-1,TRBV4-1,CASSQGSGNTEAFF,TGCGCCAGCAGCCAAGGGTCGGGGAACACTGAAGCTTTCTTT
-,TRBD1,TRBJ1-2,TRBV6-6,CASSYARRNRGNDGYTF,TGTGCCAGCAGTTACGCCAGACGAAACAGGGGTAACGATGGCTACACCTTC
many,-,TRBJ2-5,TRBV28,CASSLWEETQYF,TGTGCCAGCAGTTTATGGGAAGAGACCCAGTACTTC
many,TRBD2,TRBJ2-3,TRBV28,CASGGRAVDTQYF,TGTGCCAGCGGCGGGAGGGCCGTGGATACGCAGTATTTT
few,-,TRBJ2-3,TRBV20-1,CSARDGGLPSTDTQYF,TGCAGTGCTAGAGACGGGGGCCTCCCCAGCACAGATACGCAGTATTTT
few,TRBD1,TRBJ2-2,TRBV6-5,CASSYGTGVYGELFF,TGTGCCAGCAGTTACGGGACAGGGGTTTACGGGGAGCTGTTTTTT
many,-,TRBJ2-2,TRBV11-2,CASSPDGLGELFF,TGTGCCAGCAGCCCAGATGGCTTGGGGGAGCTGTTTTTT
few,-,TRBJ2-4,TRBV12-5,CASGLVTLDRWAAKNIQYF,TGTGCTAGTGGTTTGGTGACACTCGACCGGTGGGCCGCCAAAAACATTCAGTACTTC
many,-,TRBJ2-3,TRBV3-1,CASSQGLSSDSTDTQYF,TGTGCCAGCAGCCAAGGGCTGTCAAGCGACAGCACAGATACGCAGTATTTT
-,TRBD1,TRBJ1-2,TRBV6-2/TRBV6-3,CASSPIQGANGYTF,TGTGCCAGCAGTCCAATACAGGGGGCGAATGGCTACACCTTC
-,TRBD1,TRBJ2-2,TRBV27,CASSWLAGGDPTGELFF,TGTGCCAGCAGTTGGTTAGCAGGGGGCGACCCGACCGGGGAGCTGTTTTTT
-,TRBD1,TRBJ2-1,TRBV6-1,CASRVRDRGAYYNEQFF,TGTGCCAGCAGAGTCCGGGACAGGGGGGCCTACTACAATGAGCAGTTCTTC
few,-,TRBJ2-1,TRBV11-1,CASRTNNEQLF,TGTGCCAGCAGAACTAACAATGAGCAGCTCTTC
-,-,TRBJ1-5,TRBV10-3,CAISKTGIDNQPQHF,TGTGCCATCAGTAAGACGGGGATCGACAATCAGCCCCAGCATTTT
-,-,TRBJ1-1,TRBV28,CASSLRLAEAFF,TGTGCCAGCAGTTTAAGGTTGGCAGAAGCTTTCTTT
few,-,TRBJ2-5,TRBV29-1,CSPRLISQETQYF,TGCAGCCCAAGACTCATCTCTCAGGAGACCCAGTACTTC
many,TRBD2,TRBJ2-3,TRBV12-3/TRBV12-4,CASSLTTSGGMDTQYF,TGTGCCAGCAGTTTAACGACTAGCGGGGGGATGGATACGCAGTATTTT
once,-,TRBJ2-7,TRBV9,CASSVEAAGEYEQYF,TGTGCCAGCAGCGTAGAAGCGGCAGGGGAATACGAGCAGTACTTC
-,-,TRBJ2-7,TRBV11-2,CASSIGWGGDYEQYF,TGTGCCAGTAGTATTGGTTGGGGAGGAGACTACGAGCAGTACTTC
-,TRBD2,TRBJ2-1,TRBV5-4,CASSPAGRAYNEQFF,TGTGCCAGCAGCCCCGCGGGGAGGGCCTACAATGAGCAGTTCTTC
many,TRBD2,TRBJ2-3,TRBV7-9,CASSLSGLAVDTQYF,TGTGCCAGCAGCTTATCGGGACTAGCGGTTGATACGCAGTATTTT
few,TRBD2,TRBJ2-7,TRBV7-9,CASRGLARKQYF,TGTGCCAGCAGGGGACTAGCGCGCAAGCAGTACTTC
few,-,TRBJ2-3,TRBV4-1,CASSPGLRGNTQYF,TGCGCCAGCAGCCCCGGACTGAGAGGAAATACGCAGTATTTT
-,-,TRBJ1-5,TRBV15,CATSNRVNQPQHF,TGTGCCACCAGCAACAGGGTTAATCAGCCCCAGCATTTT
-,-,TRBJ1-1,TRBV20-1,CSARIIMNTEAFF,TGCAGTGCTAGAATCATTATGAACACTGAAGCTTTCTTT
-,TRBD1,TRBJ2-2,TRBV14,CASSAWGTGDTGELFF,TGTGCCAGCAGCGCCTGGGGGACAGGGGACACCGGGGAGCTGTTTTTT
few,TRBD2,TRBJ2-1,TRBV13,CVSSSWTSGSFNEQFF,TGTGTCAGCAGCTCCTGGACTAGCGGGAGTTTCAATGAGCAGTTCTTC
-,TRBD2,TRBJ2-7,TRBV5-1,CASSWTSGTTYEQYF,TGCGCCAGCAGCTGGACTAGCGGGACTACCTACGAGCAGTACTTC
-,-,TRBJ2-3,TRBV5-1,CASSGGRRTDTQYF,TGCGCCAGCAGCGGAGGGCGTCGCACAGATACGCAGTATTTT
many,TRBD1,TRBJ1-1,TRBV20-1,CSARIQGRNTEAFF,TGCAGTGCTAGGATACAGGGGAGGAACACTGAAGCTTTCTTT